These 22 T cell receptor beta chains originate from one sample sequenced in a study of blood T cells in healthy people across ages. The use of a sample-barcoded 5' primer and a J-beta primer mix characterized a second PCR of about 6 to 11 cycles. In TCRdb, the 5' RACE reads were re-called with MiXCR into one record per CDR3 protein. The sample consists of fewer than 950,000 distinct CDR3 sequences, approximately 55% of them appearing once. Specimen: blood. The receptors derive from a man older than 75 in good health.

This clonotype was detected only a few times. The CDR3 sequence: CSARPRTDYYGYTF. The CDR3 coding sequence is TGCAGTGCTAGGCCCCGGACAGACTACTATGGCTACACCTTC. The chain carries TRBV20-1 and TRBJ1-2; the D gene is possibly TRBD1 (6 bases). CDR1 is DFQATT and CDR2 is SNEGSKA in the germline V gene (reference sequence). This CDR3 contains 14 residues. V dropped 3 bases and J dropped 3 bases, with 14 bases sitting between them.

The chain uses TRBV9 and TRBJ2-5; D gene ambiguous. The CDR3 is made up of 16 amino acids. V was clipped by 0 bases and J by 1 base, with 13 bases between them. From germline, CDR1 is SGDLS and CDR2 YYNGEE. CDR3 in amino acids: CASSVGVDTIQETQYF. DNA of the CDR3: TGTGCCAGCAGCGTAGGTGTCGACACAATCCAAGAGACCCAGTACTTC.

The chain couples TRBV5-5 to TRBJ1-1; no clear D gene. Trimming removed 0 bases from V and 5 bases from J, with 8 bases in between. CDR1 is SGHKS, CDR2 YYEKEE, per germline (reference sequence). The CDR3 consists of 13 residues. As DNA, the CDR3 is TGTGCCAGCAGCTTGGGGGATAAGACTGAAGCTTTCTTT. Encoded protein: CASSLGDKTEAFF.

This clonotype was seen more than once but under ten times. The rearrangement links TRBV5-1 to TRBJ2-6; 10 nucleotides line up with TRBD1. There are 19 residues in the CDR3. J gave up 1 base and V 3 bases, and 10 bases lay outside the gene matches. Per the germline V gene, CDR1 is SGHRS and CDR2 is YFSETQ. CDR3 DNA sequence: TGCGCCAGCAGCTATTACCGGACAGGGGGTGCATCTGGGGCCAACGTCCTGACTTTC. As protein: CASSYYRTGGASGANVLTF.

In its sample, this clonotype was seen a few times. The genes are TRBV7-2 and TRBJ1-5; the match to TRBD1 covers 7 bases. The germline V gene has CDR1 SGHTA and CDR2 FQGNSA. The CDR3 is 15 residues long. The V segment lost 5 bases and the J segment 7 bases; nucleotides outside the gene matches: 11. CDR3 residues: CASSPIAGGGQPQHF. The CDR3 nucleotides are TGTGCCAGCAGCCCCATCGCAGGGGGAGGCCAGCCCCAGCATTTT. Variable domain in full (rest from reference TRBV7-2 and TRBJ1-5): GAGVSQSPSNKVTEKGKDVELRCDPISGHTALYWYRQSLGQGLEFLIYFQGNSAPDKSGLPSDRFSAERTGGSVSTLTIQRTQQEDSAVYLCASSPIAGGGQPQHFGDGTRLSIL.

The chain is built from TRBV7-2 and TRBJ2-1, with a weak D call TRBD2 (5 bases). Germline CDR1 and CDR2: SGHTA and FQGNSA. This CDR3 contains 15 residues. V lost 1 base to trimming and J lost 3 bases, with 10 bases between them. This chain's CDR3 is CASSLDREGYNEQFF. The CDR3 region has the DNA TGTGCCAGCAGCTTAGACCGAGAGGGCTACAATGAGCAGTTCTTC.

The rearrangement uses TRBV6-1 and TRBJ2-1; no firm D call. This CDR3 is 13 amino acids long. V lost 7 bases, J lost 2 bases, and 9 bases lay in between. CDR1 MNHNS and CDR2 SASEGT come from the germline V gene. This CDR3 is CASKIPPYNEQFF. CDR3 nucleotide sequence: TGTGCCAGCAAAATCCCCCCCTACAATGAGCAGTTCTTC.

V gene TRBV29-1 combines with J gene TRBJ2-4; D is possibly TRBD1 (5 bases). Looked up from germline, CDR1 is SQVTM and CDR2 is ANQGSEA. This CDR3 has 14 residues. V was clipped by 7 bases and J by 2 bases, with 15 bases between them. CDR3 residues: CSARQTLSKNIQYF. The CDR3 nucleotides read TGCAGCGCCCGACAGACCCTATCCAAAAACATTCAGTACTTC.

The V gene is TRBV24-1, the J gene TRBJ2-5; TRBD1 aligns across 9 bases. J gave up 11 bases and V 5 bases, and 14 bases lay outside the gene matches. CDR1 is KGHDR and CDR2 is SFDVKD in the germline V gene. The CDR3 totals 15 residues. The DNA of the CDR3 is TGTGCCACCAGTGCCCCGGGACAGGGAGGGATGGGGCAGTACTTC. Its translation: CATSAPGQGGMGQYF.

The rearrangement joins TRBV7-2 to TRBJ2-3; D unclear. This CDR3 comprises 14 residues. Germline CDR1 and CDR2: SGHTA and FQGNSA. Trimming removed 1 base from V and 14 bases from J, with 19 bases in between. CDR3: CASSLVGQHRYAYF. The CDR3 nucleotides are TGTGCCAGCAGCTTAGTAGGGCAACACAGATACGCGTATTTT.

This CDR3 reads CASSRIGQGSYIQYF. In DNA, the CDR3 is TGTGCCAGCAGCCGAATAGGACAGGGGTCGTACATTCAGTACTTC. This chain links TRBV7-2 with TRBJ2-4, with 9 bases lining up with TRBD1. The CDR3 contains 15 residues. CDR1 and CDR2 (germline): SGHTA, FQGNSA. V shed 5 bases, J shed 8 bases, and the junction held 10 bases outside the gene matches. The full variable domain, completed using reference TRBV7-2 and TRBJ2-4, is GAGVSQSPSNKVTEKGKDVELRCDPISGHTALYWYRQSLGQGLEFLIYFQGNSAPDKSGLPSDRFSAERTGGSVSTLTIQRTQQEDSAVYLCASSRIGQGSYIQYFGAGTRLSVL.

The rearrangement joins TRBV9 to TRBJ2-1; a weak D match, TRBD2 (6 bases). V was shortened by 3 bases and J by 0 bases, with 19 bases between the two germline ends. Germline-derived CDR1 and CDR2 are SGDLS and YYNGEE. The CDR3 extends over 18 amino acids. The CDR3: CASSAGPASESSYNEQFF. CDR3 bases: TGTGCCAGCAGCGCCGGTCCCGCTAGCGAGAGCTCCTACAATGAGCAGTTCTTC.

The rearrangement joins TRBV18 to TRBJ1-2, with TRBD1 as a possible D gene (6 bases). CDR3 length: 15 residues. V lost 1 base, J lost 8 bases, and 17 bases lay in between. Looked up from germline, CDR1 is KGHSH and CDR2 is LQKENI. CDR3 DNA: TGTGCCAGCTCACCACGGGAGACAGGAGTCGGCGGCTACACCTTC. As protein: CASSPRETGVGGYTF.

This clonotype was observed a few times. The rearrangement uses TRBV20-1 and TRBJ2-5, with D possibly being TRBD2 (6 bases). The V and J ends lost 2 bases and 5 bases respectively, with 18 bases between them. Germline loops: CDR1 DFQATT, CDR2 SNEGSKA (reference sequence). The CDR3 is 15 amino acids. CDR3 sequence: CSARQDYTKRETQYF. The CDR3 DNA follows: TGCAGTGCTAGACAGGACTACACAAAGCGGGAGACCCAGTACTTC.

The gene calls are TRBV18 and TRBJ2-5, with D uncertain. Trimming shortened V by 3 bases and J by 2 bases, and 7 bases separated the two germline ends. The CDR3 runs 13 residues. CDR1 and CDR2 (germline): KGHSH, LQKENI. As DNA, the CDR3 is TGTGCCAGCTCACCGTCTAGGCAAGAGACCCAGTACTTC. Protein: CASSPSRQETQYF.

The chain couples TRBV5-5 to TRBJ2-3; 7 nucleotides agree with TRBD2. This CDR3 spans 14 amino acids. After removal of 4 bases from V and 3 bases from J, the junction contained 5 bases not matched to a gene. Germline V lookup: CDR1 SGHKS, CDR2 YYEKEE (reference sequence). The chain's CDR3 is CASSRSSGTDTQYF. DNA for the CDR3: TGTGCCAGCAGCAGAAGTAGCGGGACAGATACGCAGTATTTT.

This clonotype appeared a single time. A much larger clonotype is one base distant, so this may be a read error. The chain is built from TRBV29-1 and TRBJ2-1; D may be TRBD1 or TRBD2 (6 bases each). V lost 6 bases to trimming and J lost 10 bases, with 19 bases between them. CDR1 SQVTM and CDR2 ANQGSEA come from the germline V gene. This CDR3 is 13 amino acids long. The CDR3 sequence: CSVLRGPGYEQFF. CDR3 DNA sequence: TGCAGCGTCCTTCGGGGGCCGGGCTACGAGCAGTTCTTC.

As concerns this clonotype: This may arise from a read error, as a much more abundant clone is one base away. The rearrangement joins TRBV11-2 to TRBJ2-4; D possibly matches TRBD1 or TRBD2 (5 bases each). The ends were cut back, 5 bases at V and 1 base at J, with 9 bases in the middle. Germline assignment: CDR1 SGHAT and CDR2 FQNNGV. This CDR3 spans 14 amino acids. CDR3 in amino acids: CASSPEGAKNIQYF. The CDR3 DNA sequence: TGTGCCAGCAGCCCAGAGGGGGCCAAAAACATTCAGTACTTC.

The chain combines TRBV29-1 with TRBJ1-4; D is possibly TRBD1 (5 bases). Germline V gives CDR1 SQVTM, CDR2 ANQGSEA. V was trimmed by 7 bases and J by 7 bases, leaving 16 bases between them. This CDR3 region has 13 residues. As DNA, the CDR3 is TGCAGCGGAGTTGGGGCAGGGTCTGAAAAACTGTTTTTT. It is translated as CSGVGAGSEKLFF.

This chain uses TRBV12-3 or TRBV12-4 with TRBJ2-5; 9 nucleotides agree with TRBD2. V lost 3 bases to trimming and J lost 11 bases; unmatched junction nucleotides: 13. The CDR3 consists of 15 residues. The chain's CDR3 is CASSFGLALLNEQYF. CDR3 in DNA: TGTGCCAGCAGTTTTGGACTAGCGCTCCTGAATGAGCAGTACTTC.

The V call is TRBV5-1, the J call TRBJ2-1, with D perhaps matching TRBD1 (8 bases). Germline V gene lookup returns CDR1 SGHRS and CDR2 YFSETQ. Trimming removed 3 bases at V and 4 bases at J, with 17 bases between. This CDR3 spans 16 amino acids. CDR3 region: CASSSDGQGGYNEQFF. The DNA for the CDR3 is TGCGCCAGCAGCTCCGACGGACAGGGAGGGTACAATGAGCAGTTCTTC.

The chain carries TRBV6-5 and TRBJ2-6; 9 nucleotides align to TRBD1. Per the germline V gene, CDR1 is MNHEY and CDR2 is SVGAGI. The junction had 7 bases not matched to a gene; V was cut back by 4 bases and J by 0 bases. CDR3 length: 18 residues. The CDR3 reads CASSSSGTGYSGANVLTF. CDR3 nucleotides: TGTGCCAGCAGTTCCTCCGGGACAGGGTACTCTGGGGCCAACGTCCTGACTTTC.